The rows below give T cell receptor beta chains drawn from one sample of a study of cytomegalovirus exposure and HLA in healthy donors. Assay: immunoSEQ multiplex PCR; the TCRdb copy retains only in-frame clones and omits some. The repertoire holds just over 200,000 clones, roughly 80% seen once, with 2.5% to 3.5% in the top ten. The sample was PBMCs. All receptors come from a woman aged 40 to 50 in good health and CMV-seronegative. Each CDR3 is given without its conserved first and last residue.

>TRBV7-2|TRBJ2-1
ASSAGLAGGGKQF
>TRBV28|TRBJ1-1
ASSLTAGNTEAF
>TRBV19|TRBJ1-4
ASSIQGALEKLF
>TRBV5-6|TRBJ2-6
ASSLSTIGGLGANVLT
>TRBV7-8|TRBJ2-1
ASSLDRDTSYNEQF
>TRBV30|TRBJ1-2
AWSVGTGPVYGYT
>TRBV4-2|TRBJ2-7
ASSQDIGRKQY
>TRBV19|TRBJ1-4
ASSSGLTNEKLF
>TRBV6-6|NA
ASRTGSSNEQY
>TRBV5-1|TRBJ2-1
ASSKPGLASYNEQF
>TRBV5-4|TRBJ2-1
ASSPYRGENEQF
>TRBV5-1|TRBJ2-5
ASSLRGYQETQY
>TRBV19|TRBJ2-1
ASPTRLAGGLISSNEQF
>TRBV28|TRBJ2-7
ASSFLRGRGSYEQY
>TRBV30|TRBJ2-3
AWRPLWPQGTDTQY
>TRBV9|TRBJ2-5
ASSPRTTQETQY
>TRBV18|TRBJ2-1
ASSPPAYNEQF
>TRBV5-6|TRBJ1-1
ASRESIGDTEAF
>TRBV7-9|TRBJ1-2
ASSLVPLGGSIYGYT
>TRBV19|TRBJ2-1
ASSIGLAGGPKHNEQF
>TRBV2|TRBJ2-2
ASRIAGANTGELF
>TRBV30|NA
AWSVLSRALSYEQY
>TRBV18|TRBJ2-2
ASSRELELF
>TRBV9|TRBJ2-1
ASSVGERSQYGNEQF
>TRBV4-1|TRBJ1-1
ASREVGLNTEAF
>TRBV6-5|TRBJ2-7
ASSHSGTGNYEQY
>TRBV5-1|TRBJ2-5
ASKVAPGVQETQY
>TRBV19|TRBJ2-7
ASKTRTVAGVIEQY
>TRBV28|TRBJ1-1
ASTWGQPNTEAF
>TRBV27|TRBJ2-7
ASSEIQAWEQY
>TRBV10-3|TRBJ1-1
AISPKGVMNTEAF